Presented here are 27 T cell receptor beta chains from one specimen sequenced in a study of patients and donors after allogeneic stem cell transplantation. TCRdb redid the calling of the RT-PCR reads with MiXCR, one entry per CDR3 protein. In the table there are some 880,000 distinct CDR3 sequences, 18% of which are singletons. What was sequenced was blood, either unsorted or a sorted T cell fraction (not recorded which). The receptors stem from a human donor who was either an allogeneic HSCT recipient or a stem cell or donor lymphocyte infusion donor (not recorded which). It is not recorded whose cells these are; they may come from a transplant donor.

In DNA form, the CDR3 reads TGCAGCGTTGAACAGGGGGCGGGAAAACTGTTTTTT. It yields the protein CSVEQGAGKLFF. The chain links TRBV29-1 to TRBJ1-4, with 8 bases that match TRBD1. The CDR3 has 12 amino acids. CDR1 SQVTM and CDR2 ANQGSEA come from the germline V gene. With V trimmed by 2 bases and J by 10 bases, 3 bases remained unmatched.

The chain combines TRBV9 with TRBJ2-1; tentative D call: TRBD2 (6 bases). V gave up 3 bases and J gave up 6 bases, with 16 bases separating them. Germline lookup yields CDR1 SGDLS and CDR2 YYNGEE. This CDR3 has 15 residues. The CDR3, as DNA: TGTGCCAGCAGCGCCCGGGACTCCACCCCCAATGAGCAGTTCTTC. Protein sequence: CASSARDSTPNEQFF.

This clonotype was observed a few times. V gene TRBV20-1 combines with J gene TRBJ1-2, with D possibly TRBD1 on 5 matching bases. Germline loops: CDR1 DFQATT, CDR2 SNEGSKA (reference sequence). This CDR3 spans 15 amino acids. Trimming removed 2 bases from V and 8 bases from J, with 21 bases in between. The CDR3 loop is CSARNPGDGTGGYTF. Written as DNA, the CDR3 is TGCAGTGCTAGAAATCCGGGGGATGGTACTGGGGGCTACACCTTC.

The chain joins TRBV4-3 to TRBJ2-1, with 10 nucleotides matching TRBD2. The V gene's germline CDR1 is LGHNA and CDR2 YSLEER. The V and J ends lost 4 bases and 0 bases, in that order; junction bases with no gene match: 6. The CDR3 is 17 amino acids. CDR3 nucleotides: TGCGCCAGCAGCCCGAGACTAGCGGGCGGCTCCTACAATGAGCAGTTCTTC. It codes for CASSPRLAGGSYNEQFF.

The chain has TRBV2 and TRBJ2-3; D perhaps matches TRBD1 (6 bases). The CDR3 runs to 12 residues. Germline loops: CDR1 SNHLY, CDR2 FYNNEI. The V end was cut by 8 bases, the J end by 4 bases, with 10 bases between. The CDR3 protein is CASSNRADTQYF. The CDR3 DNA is TGTGCCAGCTCAAACAGGGCAGATACGCAGTATTTT.

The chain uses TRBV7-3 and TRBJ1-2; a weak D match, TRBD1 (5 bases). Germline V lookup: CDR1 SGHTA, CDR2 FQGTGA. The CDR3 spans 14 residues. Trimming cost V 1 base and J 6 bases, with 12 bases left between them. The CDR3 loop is CASSLSGGSNGYTF. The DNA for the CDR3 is TGTGCCAGCAGCTTAAGCGGGGGTTCGAATGGCTACACCTTC.

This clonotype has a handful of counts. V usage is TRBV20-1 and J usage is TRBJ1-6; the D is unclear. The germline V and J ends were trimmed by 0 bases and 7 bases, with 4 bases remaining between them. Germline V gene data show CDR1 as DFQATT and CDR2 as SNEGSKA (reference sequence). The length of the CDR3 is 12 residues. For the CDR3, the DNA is TGCAGTGCTAGAGAGGAGAATTCACCCCTCCACTTT. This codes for CSAREENSPLHF.

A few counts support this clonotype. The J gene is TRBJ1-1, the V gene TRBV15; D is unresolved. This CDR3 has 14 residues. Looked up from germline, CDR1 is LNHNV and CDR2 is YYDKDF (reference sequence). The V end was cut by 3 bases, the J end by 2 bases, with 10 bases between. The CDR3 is CATSSSTLNTEAFF. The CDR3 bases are TGTGCCACCAGCAGCAGTACCCTCAACACTGAAGCTTTCTTT. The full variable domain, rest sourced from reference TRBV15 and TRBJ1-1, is DAMVIQNPRYQVTQFGKPVTLSCSQTLNHNVMYWYQQKSSQAPKLLFHYYDKDFNNEADTPDNFQSRRPNTSFCFLDIRSPGLGDTAMYLCATSSSTLNTEAFFGQGTRLTVV.

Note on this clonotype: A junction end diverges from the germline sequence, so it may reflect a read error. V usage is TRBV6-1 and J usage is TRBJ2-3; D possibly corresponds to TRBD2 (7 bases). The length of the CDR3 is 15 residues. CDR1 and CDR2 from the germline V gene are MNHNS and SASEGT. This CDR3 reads CASGERGGGTDTQYF. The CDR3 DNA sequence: TGTGCCAGCGGTGAGAGGGGGGGGGGCACAGATACGCAGTATTTT.

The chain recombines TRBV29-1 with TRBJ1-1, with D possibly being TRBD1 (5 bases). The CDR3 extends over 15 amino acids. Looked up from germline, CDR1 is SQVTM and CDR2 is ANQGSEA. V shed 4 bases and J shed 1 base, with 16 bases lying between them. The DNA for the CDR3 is TGCAGCGTTGTTTATAAGGGACTTAAGAACACTGAAGCTTTCTTT. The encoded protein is CSVVYKGLKNTEAFF.

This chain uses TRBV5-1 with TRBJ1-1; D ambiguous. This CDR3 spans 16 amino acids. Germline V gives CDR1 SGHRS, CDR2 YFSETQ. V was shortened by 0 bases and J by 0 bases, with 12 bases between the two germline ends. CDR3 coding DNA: TGCGCCAGCAGCTTGGAGGTGTCGGGGATGAACACTGAAGCTTTCTTT. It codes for CASSLEVSGMNTEAFF.

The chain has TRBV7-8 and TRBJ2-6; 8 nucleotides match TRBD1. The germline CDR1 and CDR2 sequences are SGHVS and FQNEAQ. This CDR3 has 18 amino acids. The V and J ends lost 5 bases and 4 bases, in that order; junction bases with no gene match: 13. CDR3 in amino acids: CASSHWTGKKDGANVLTF. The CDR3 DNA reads TGTGCCAGCAGCCACTGGACAGGGAAGAAAGACGGGGCCAACGTCCTGACTTTC.

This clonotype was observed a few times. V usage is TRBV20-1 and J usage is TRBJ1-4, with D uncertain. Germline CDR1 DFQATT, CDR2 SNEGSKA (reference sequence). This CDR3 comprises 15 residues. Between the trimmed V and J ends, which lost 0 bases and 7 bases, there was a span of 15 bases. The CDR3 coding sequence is TGCAGTGCTAGAGATCGGGAAGGGAGAGGTGAAAAACTGTTTTTT. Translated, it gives CSARDREGRGEKLFF.

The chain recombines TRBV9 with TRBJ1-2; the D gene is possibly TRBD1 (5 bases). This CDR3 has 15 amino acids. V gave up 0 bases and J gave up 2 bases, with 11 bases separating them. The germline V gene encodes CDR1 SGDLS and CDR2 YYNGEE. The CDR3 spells CASSVGAGINYGYTF. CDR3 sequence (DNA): TGTGCCAGCAGCGTAGGGGCAGGGATAAACTATGGCTACACCTTC.

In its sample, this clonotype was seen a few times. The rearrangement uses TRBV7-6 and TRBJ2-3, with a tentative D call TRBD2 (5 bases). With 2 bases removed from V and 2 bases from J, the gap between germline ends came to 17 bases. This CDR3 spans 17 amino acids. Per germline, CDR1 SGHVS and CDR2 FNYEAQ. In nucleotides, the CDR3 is TGTGCCAGCAGCTTACCCGCGGGCCGAAGGGACACAGATACGCAGTATTTT. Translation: CASSLPAGRRDTDTQYF.

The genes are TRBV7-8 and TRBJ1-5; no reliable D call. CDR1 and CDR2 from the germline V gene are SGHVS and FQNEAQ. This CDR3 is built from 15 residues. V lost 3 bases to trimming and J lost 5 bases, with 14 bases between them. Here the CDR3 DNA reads TGTGCCAGCAGCTTGAGACCCGGGGTCGATCAGCCCCAGCATTTT. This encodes CASSLRPGVDQPQHF.

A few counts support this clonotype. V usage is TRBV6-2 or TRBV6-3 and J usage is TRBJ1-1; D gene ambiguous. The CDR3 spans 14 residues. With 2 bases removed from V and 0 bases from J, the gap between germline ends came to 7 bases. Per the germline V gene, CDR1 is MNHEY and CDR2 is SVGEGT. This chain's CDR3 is CASSYSTMNTEAFF. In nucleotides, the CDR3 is TGTGCCAGCAGTTACAGTACCATGAACACTGAAGCTTTCTTT.

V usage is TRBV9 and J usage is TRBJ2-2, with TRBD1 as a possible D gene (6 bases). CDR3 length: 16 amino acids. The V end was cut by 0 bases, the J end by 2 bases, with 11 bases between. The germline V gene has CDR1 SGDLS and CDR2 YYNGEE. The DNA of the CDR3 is TGTGCCAGCAGCGTAGTCCTGGGACATAACACCGGGGAGCTGTTTTTT. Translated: CASSVVLGHNTGELFF. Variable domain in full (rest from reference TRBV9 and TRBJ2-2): DSGVTQTPKHLITATGQRVTLRCSPRSGDLSVYWYQQSLDQGLQFLIQYYNGEERAKGNILERFSAQQFPDLHSELNLSSLELGDSALYFCASSVVLGHNTGELFFGEGSRLTVL.

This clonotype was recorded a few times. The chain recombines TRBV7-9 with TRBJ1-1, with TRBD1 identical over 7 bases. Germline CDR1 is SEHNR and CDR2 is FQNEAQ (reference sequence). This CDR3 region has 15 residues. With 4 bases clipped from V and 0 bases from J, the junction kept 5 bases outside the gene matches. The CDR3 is CASSSGTAMNTEAFF. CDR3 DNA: TGTGCCAGCAGCTCAGGGACAGCCATGAACACTGAAGCTTTCTTT.

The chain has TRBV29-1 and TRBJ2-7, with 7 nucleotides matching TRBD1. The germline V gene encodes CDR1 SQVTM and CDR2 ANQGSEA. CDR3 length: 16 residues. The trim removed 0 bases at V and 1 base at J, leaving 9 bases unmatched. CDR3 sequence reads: CSVEERGQRNSYEQYF. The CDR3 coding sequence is TGCAGCGTTGAAGAGAGGGGACAGCGAAATTCCTACGAGCAGTACTTC.

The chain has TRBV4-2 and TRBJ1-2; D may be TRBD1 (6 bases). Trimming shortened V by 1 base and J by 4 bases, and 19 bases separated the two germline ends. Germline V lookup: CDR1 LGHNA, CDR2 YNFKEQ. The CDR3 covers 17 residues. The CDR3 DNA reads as TGTGCCAGCAGCCAAGGCGGGGCTGCAGTGGGGGCCTATGGCTACACCTTC. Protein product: CASSQGGAAVGAYGYTF.

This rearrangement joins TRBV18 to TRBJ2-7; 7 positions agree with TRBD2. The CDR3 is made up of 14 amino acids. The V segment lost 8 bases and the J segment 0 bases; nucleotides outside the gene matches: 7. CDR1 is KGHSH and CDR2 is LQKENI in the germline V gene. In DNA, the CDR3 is TGTGCCAGCGCTCCGGGACTAACCTCCTACGAGCAGTACTTC. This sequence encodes CASAPGLTSYEQYF. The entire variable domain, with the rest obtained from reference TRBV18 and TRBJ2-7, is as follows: NAGVMQNPRHLVRRRGQEARLRCSPMKGHSHVYWYRQLPEEGLKFMVYLQKENIIDESGMPKERFSAEFPKEGPSILRIQQVVRGDSAAYFCASAPGLTSYEQYFGPGTRLTVT.

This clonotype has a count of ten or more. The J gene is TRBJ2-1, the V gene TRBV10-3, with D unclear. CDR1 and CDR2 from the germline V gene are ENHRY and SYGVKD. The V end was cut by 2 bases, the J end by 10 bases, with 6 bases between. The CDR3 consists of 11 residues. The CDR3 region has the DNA TGTGCCATCAGTGAGGGCAGAGAGCAGTTCTTC. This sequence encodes CAISEGREQFF.

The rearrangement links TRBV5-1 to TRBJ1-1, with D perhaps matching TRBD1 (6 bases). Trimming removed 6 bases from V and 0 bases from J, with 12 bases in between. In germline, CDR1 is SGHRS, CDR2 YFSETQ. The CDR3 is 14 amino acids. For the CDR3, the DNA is TGCGCCAGCACCCGAGGGGGGTTGAACACTGAAGCTTTCTTT. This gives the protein CASTRGGLNTEAFF.

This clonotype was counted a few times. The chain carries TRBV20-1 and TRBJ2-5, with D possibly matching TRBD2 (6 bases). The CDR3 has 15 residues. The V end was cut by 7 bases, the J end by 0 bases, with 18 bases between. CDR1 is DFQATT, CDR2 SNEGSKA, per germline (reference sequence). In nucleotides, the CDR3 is TGCAGTGGTCTTTTGGAGACTAGACACCAAGAGACCCAGTACTTC. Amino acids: CSGLLETRHQETQYF.

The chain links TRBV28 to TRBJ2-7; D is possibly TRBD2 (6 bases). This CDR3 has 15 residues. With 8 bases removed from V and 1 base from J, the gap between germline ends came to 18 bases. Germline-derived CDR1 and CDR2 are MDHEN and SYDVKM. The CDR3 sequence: CASLSHDRGSYEQYF. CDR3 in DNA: TGTGCCAGCTTAAGTCACGACCGGGGGTCCTACGAGCAGTACTTC.

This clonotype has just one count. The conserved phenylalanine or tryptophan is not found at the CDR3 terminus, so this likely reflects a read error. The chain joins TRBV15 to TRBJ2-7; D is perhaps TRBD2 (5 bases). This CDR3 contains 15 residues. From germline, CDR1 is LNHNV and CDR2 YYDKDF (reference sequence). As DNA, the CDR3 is TGTGCAACCAGCAGAGTCGGCCGGGCGGGCTACGAGCAGTACTAC. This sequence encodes CATSRVGRAGYEQYY.